This T cell receptor beta chain was found in a study of graft-versus-host responses after intestinal transplantation. About the research overall: Induction using anti-thymocyte globulin, followed by tacrolimus and steroids for 2 to 4 years, was given to all recipients.

The V end lost 3 bases, the J end lost 5 bases, and 7 bases lay between the germline ends. The CDR3 runs 12 residues. The germline V gene has CDR1 PRHDT and CDR2 FYEKMQ (reference sequence). Graft samples were processed, releasing intraepithelial and lamina propria lymphocytes. About this clone itself: Its specificity is unknown.

Study conclusions and caveats: Maximum circulating GvH clone levels tracked with early post-transplant HvG decreases.

TCRdb's copy holds only in-frame clones and misses some; the assay was immunoSEQ multiplex PCR. The sample consists of 60,000 to 70,000 clones, roughly 89% of them appearing once. The input for sequencing was ileum tissue, taken around 350 days after transplant. The sequence derives from a human patient who received an intestinal transplant, so some T cells may come from the graft donor. V and J are TRBV13 and TRBJ1-1, with D possibly being TRBD1 (5 bases). For the CDR3, the DNA is TGTGCCAGCAGCTTCGAGGGGACTGAAGCTTTCTTT. Encoded protein: CASSFEGTEAFF.